This entry concerns a single T cell receptor beta chain. This clonotype turned up a few times. The target of this receptor is not known. Its ends do not fully match the called genes, so a read error is possible. These data belong to a study of post-analysis software for immune sequencing data (dated by TCRdb to the mid-2010s). Background for the entire study: Disease courses on record covered relapsing-remitting, secondary progressive and progressive-relapsing multiple sclerosis, though some patients had no subtype annotation. The multiple sclerosis patient repertoires were compared with approximately 11 previously published healthy control repertoires from donors aged roughly 6 to 27 years. A subset of samples was prepared in parallel using single-end sample barcoding, then pooled and co-amplified after Illumina adapter ligation.

To demonstrate the VDJtools post-analysis software, TCR beta repertoires were profiled from the peripheral blood of 10 to 15 young patients with multiple sclerosis. The multiple sclerosis patients were children and adolescents ranging in age from roughly 6 to 15 years. Receptors were amplified or captured by PCR. Sequenced using an Illumina HiSeq 2500. To reduce PCR and sequencing biases, unique molecular identifiers were incorporated into the TCR beta cDNA libraries. Approximately 500,000 cDNA molecules were obtained per 1 to 10 million input T cells, so each molecule approximated one T cell. The same protocol used for the earlier healthy control dataset was applied to prepare and sequence the patient libraries. Samples belonging to the same batch were prepared together, multiplexed and sequenced on a shared HiSeq lane. On the authors' methods: Raw barcoded reads were processed with MIGEC, discarding single-read molecular identifier groups before consensus assembly and CDR3 extraction. VDJtools was used for post-analysis of the clonotype tables, and diversity was normalized by down-sampling every dataset to the size of the smallest sample. To correct batch-related cross-sample contamination, repertoire overlap clustering matched CDR3 amino acid sequences but not nucleotide sequences. Through fastp at Q25 and MiXCR, TCRdb rebuilt clones from the public reads, retaining in-frame beta chains. A single entry per CDR3 protein holds the most common genes and DNA from its merged rows. The V and J calls were not made by the authors but by TCRdb's processing. The sample includes about 190,000 distinct CDR3 sequences, with roughly 30% observed a single time. Jointly, the top ten make up roughly 3.4% of the sample.

Taken from cysteine to phenylalanine, the CDR3 has 14 residues. The sequence is cut down to CDR3 DNA, 42 bases in frame from base 1. CDR1 and CDR2, per the germline V gene, are KGHSH and LQKENI. Beyond this particular receptor, the publication reports: Significantly higher frequencies in patients than in controls were found for a few TRBV segments, including TRBV5-6, TRBV5-1 and TRBV20-1. When samples were clustered directly using the F measure, samples prepared in the same batch co-clustered strongly, which prompted a batch-effect correction. The multiple sclerosis patient group was slightly younger than the control group. Multiple sclerosis patients had significantly lower normalized Chao1 diversity than controls, a result that suggests substantial peripheral T-cell clonal expansion.

The sequence joins TRBV18 to TRBJ2-3; the D call could be TRBD1 or TRBD2, with each sharing 5 bases. The specimen was blood. This clonotype was sampled from a girl between 2 and 17 years old with multiple sclerosis. The CDR3 loop reads CASSPGASTDMQYF. The DNA reads TGTGCCAGCTCACCAGGGGCTAGCACAGATATGCAGTATTTT.